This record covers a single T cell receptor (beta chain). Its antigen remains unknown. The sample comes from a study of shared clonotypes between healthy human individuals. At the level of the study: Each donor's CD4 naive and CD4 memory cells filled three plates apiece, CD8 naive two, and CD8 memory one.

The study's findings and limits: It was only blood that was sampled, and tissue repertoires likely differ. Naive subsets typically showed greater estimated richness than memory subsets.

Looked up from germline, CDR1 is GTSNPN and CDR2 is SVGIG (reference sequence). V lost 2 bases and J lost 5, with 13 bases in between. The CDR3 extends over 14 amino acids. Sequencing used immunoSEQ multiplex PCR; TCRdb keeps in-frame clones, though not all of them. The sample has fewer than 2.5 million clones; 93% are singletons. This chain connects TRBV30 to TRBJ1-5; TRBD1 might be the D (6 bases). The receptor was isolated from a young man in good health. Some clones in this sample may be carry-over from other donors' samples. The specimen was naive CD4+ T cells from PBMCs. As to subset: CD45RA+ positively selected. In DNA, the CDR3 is TGTGCCTGGAGTACCGGACAGAGCTATCAGCCCCAGCATTTT. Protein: CAWSTGQSYQPQHF.